This T cell receptor beta chain came from a study of shared clonotypes between healthy human individuals. Study-wide findings and caveats: Non-shared clonotypes were found to have lower generation probabilities than the clonotypes that were shared by all four of the sorted-subset donors. Represented genetic and exposure-history diversity was restricted by having few donors. Shared clonotypes: 4.5% to 6% naive CD4, roughly 3.5% naive CD8, about 2.5% memory CD4, 0.4% to 0.45% memory CD8.

Looked up from germline, CDR1 is ENHRY and CDR2 is SYGVKD. The CDR3 runs 17 residues. With 6 bases clipped from V and 6 bases from J, the junction kept 18 bases outside the gene matches. Clones were sequenced by immunoSEQ multiplex PCR, and TCRdb holds only the in-frame ones, with some missing. The sample lists millions of clones, approximately 94% seen once, with more than 0.95% in the top ten. This clone came up once. The antigen is not known. CD8 cells classed as naive were CD45RO-negative and positively selected for CCR7, excluding terminally differentiated effector memory CD45RA+ cells. The chain has TRBV10-3 and TRBJ1-2, with 8 bases that match TRBD1. The sample taken for sequencing was naive CD8+ T cells sorted from blood. The clonotype was recovered from a man aged 18 to 35 in good health. The CDR3 is CAISDSRMDRAIDGYTF. DNA for the CDR3: TGTGCCATCAGCGACTCTCGAATGGACAGGGCGATCGATGGCTACACCTTC.